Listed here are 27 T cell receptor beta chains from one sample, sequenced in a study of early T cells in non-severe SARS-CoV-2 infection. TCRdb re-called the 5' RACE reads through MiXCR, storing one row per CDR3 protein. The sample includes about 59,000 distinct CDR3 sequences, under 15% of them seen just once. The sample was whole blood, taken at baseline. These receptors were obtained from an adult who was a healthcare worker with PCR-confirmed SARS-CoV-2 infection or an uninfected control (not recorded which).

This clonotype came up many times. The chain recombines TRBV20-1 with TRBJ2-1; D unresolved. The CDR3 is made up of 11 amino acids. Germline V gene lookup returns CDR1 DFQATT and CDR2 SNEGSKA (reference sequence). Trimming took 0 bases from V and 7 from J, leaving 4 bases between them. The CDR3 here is CSARDGNEQFF. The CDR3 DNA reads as TGCAGTGCTAGAGATGGAAATGAGCAGTTCTTC.

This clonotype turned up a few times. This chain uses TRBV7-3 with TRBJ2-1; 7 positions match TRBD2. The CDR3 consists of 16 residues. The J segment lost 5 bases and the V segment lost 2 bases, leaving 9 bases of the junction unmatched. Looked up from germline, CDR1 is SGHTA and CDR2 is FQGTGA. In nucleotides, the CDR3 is TGTGCCAGCAGCTTACGTCCGGGACTACCCAACAATGAGCAGTTCTTC. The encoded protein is CASSLRPGLPNNEQFF.

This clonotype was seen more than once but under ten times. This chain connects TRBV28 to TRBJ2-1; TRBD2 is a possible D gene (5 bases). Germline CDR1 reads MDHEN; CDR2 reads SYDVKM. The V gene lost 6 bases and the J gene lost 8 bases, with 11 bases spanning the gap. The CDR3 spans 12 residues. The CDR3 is CASSGPRDEQFF. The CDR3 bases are TGTGCCAGCAGCGGTCCGAGGGATGAGCAGTTCTTC.

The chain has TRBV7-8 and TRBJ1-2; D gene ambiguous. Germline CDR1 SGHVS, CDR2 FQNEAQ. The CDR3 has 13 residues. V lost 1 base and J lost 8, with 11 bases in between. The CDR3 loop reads CASSLEGFEGYTF. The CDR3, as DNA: TGTGCCAGCAGCTTAGAAGGGTTTGAGGGCTACACCTTC.

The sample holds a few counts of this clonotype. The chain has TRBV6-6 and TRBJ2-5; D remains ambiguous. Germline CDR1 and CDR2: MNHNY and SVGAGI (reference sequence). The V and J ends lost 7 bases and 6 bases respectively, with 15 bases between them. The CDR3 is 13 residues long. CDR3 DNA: TGTGCCAGCACCATGTGGGAAGGGAAGACCCAGTACTTC. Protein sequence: CASTMWEGKTQYF.

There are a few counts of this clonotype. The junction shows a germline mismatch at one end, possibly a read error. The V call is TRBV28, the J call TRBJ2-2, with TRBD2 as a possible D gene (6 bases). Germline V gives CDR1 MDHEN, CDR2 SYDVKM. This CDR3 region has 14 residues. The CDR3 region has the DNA TGTGCCAGCAGCGGAGGGGAGAACCCCGGGGAGCTGTTTTTT. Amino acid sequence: CASSGGENPGELFF.

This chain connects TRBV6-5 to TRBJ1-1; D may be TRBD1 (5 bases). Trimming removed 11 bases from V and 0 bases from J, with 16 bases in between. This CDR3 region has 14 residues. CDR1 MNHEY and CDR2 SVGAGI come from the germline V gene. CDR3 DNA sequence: TGTGCCGTAGGAGGGGCTACAATGAACACTGAAGCTTTCTTT. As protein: CAVGGATMNTEAFF.

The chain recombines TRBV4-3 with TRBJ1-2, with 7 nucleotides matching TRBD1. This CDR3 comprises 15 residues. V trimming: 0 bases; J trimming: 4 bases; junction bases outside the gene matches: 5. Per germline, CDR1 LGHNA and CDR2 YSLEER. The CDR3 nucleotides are TGCGCCAGCAGCCAAGATAAGAACAGGGGCTATGGCTACACCTTC. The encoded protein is CASSQDKNRGYGYTF.

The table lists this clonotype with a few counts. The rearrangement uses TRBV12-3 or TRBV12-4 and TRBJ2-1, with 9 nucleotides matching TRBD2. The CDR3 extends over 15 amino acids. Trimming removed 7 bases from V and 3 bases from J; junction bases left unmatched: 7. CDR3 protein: CASTTRGGRYNEQFF. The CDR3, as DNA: TGTGCCAGCACCACGCGGGGGGGCCGCTACAATGAGCAGTTCTTC.

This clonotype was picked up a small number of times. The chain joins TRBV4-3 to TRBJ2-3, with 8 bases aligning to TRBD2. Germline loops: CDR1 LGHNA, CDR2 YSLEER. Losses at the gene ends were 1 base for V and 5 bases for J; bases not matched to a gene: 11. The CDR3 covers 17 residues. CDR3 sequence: CASSQGYWREEGDTQYF. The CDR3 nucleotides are TGCGCCAGCAGCCAAGGGTATTGGCGGGAGGAGGGAGATACGCAGTATTTT.

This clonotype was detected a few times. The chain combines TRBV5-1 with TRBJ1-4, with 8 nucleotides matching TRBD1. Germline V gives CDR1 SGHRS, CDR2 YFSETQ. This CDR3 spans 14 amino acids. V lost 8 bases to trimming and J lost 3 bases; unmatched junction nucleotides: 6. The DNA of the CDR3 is TGCGCCAGTGGACAGGGTGATGCTAATGAAAAACTGTTTTTT. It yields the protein CASGQGDANEKLFF.

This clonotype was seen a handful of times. The CDR3 nucleotides are TGTGCCAGCAGTGATTTACGGAGCAATCAGCCCCAGCATTTT. Its translation: CASSDLRSNQPQHF. This chain uses TRBV2 with TRBJ1-5; D call uncertain. The germline V gene encodes CDR1 SNHLY and CDR2 FYNNEI. Trimming took 3 bases from V and 1 from J, leaving 7 bases between them. This CDR3 region has 14 residues. The variable domain in full, completed from reference TRBV2 and TRBJ1-5, reads EPEVTQTPSHQVTQMGQEVILRCVPISNHLYFYWYRQILGQKVEFLVSFYNNEISEKSEIFDDQFSVERPDGSNFTLKIRSTKLEDSAMYFCASSDLRSNQPQHFGDGTRLSIL.

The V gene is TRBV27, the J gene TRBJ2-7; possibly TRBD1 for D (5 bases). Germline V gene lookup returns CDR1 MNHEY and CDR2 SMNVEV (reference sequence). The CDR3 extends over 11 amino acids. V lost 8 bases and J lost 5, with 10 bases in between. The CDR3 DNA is TGTGCCAGCGGCAGGGTCCACGAGCAGTACTTC. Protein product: CASGRVHEQYF.

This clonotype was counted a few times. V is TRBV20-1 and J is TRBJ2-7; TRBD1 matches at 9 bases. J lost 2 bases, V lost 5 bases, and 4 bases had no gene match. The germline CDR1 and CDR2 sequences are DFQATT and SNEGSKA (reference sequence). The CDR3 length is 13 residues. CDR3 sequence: CSAFRDRAYEQYF. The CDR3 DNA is TGCAGTGCTTTCCGGGACAGGGCCTACGAGCAGTACTTC.

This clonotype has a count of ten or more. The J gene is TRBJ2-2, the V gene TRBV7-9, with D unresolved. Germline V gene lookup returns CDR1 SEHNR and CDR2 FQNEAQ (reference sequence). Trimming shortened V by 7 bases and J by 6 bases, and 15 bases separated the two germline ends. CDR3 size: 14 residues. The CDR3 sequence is CASTLRDLAGELFF. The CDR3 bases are TGTGCCAGCACCCTTAGAGATCTCGCCGGGGAGCTGTTTTTT. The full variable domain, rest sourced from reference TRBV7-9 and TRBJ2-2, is DTGVSQNPRHKITKRGQNVTFRCDPISEHNRLYWYRQTLGQGPEFLTYFQNEAQLEKSRLLSDRFSAERPKGSFSTLEIQRTEQGDSAMYLCASTLRDLAGELFFGEGSRLTVL.

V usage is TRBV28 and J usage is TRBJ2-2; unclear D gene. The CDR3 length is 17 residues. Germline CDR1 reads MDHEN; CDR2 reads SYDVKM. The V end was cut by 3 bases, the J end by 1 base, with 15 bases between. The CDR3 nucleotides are TGTGCCAGCAGTTTTAGGCCGGCCCGGAGGAACACCGGGGAGCTGTTTTTT. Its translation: CASSFRPARRNTGELFF.

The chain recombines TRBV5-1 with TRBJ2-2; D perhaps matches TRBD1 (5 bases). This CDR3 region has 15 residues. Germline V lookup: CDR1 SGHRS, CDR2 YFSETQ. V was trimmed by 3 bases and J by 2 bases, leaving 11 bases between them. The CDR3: CASSWGDGNTGELFF. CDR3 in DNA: TGCGCCAGCAGCTGGGGCGACGGAAACACCGGGGAGCTGTTTTTT.

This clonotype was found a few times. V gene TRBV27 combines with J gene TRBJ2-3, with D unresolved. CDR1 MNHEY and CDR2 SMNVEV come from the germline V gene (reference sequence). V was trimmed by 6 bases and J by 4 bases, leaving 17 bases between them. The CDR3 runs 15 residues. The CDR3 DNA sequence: TGTGCCAGCAGGCGTCCCGGACGCTGGGCAGATACGCAGTATTTT. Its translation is CASRRPGRWADTQYF.

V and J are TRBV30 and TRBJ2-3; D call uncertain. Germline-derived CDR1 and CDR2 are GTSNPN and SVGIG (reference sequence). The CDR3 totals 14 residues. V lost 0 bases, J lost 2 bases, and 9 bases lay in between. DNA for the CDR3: TGTGCCTGGAGTGTAGGAGATTTCACAGATACGCAGTATTTT. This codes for CAWSVGDFTDTQYF.

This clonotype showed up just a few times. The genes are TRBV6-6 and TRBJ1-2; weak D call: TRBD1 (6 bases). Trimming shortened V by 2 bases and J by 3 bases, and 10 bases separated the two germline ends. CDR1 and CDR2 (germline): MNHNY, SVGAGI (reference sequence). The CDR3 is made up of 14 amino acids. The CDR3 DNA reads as TGTGCCAGCAGTTACCCCGCAGGGGACTATGGCTACACCTTC. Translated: CASSYPAGDYGYTF.

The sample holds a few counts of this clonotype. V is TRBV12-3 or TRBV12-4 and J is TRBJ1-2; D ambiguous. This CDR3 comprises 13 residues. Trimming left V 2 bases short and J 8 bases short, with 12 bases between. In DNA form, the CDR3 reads TGTGCCAGCAGTTTATCGGCAGATTTGGGCTACACCTTC. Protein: CASSLSADLGYTF.

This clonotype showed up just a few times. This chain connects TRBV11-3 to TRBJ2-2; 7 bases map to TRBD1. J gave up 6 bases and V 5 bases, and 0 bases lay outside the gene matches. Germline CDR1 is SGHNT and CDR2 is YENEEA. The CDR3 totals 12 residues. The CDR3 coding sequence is TGTGCCAGCAGCCAGGGGGCCGGGGAGCTGTTTTTT. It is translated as CASSQGAGELFF.

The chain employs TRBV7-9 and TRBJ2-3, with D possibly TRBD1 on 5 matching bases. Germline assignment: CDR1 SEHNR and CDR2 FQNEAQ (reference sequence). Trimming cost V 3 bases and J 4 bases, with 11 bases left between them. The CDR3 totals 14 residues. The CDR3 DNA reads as TGTGCCAGCAGCTTTGAAGGGGCCGCAGATACGCAGTATTTT. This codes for CASSFEGAADTQYF.

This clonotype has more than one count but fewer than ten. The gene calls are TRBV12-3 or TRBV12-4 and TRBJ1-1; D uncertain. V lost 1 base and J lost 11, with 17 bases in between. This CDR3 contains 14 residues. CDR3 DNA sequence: TGTGCCAGCAGTTTAGACAGTCCGTCTTTTAGCGCTTTCTTT. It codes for CASSLDSPSFSAFF.

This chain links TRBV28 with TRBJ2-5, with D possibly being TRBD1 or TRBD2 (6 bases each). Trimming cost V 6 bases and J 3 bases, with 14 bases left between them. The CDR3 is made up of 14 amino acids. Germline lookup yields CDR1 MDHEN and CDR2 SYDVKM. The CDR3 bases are TGTGCCAGCAGACCCGTGGGGGGCGAAGAGACCCAGTACTTC. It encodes CASRPVGGEETQYF.

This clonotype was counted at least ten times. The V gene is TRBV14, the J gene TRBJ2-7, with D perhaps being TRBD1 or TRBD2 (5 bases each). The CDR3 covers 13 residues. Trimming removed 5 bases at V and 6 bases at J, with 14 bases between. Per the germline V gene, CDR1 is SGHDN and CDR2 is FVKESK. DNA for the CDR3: TGTGCCAGCAGCAGGGACCACATCGGCGAGCAGTACTTC. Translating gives CASSRDHIGEQYF. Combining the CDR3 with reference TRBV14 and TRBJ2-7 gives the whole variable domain EAGVTQFPSHSVIEKGQTVTLRCDPISGHDNLYWYRRVMGKEIKFLLHFVKESKQDESGMPNNRFLAERTGGTYSTLKVQPAELEDSGVYFCASSRDHIGEQYFGPGTRLTVT.

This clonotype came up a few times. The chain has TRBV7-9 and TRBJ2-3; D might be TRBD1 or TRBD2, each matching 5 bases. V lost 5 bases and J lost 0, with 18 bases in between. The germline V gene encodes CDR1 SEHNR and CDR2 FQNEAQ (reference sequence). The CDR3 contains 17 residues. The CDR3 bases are TGTGCCAGCAGCCCCCCCCTAAGAGGGACCAGCACAGATACGCAGTATTTT. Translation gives CASSPPLRGTSTDTQYF.